The 25 T cell receptor beta chains listed next were all sequenced from one sample in a study of T cell repertoires in cytomegalovirus infection. No antigens are known for them. Each CDR3 protein gets one entry after TCRdb re-called the reads with MiXCR. This sample has 26,000 or so distinct CDR3 sequences, with approximately 18% found just once. The sequences come from CD8+ T cells from cultured PBMCs, collected from culture after CMV antigen stimulation. The receptors here all came from a human donor in good health (CMV status not recorded). Some clones in this sample may be carry-over from other donors' samples.

The table lists this clonotype with many counts. CDR3 DNA: TGTGCCAGCAGTTCTGGGGGAGGAGGTTATACGCAGTATTTT. This translates into CASSSGGGGYTQYF. V gene TRBV27 combines with J gene TRBJ2-3; perhaps TRBD2 as D (6 bases). Trimming left V 4 bases short and J 7 bases short, with 15 bases between. The germline CDR1 and CDR2 sequences are MNHEY and SMNVEV (reference sequence). The CDR3 extends over 14 amino acids.

The CDR3: CASSLRTSGVIQETQYF. The CDR3 DNA reads TGTGCCAGCAGCCTACGGACTAGCGGGGTGATACAAGAGACCCAGTACTTC. This chain links TRBV7-7 with TRBJ2-5; 12 bases are shared with TRBD2. Germline trimming cut 5 bases from V and 2 bases from J; bases unmatched to any gene: 9. The CDR3 loop spans 17 amino acids. Per the germline V gene, CDR1 is SSHAT and CDR2 is FNYEAQ (reference sequence).

This clonotype has ten or more counts. CDR3 DNA: TGTGCCAGCAGTGCCGGGACAGGGGGGACTGAAGCTTTCTTT. It yields the protein CASSAGTGGTEAFF. V is TRBV6-1 and J is TRBJ1-1, with 11 bases that match TRBD1. The CDR3 loop spans 14 amino acids. V gave up 4 bases and J gave up 5 bases; unmatched junction bases: 3. The V gene's germline CDR1 is MNHNS and CDR2 SASEGT.

This rearrangement joins TRBV6-6 to TRBJ2-3; unclear D gene. CDR3 length: 15 residues. Germline CDR1 reads MNHNY; CDR2 reads SVGAGI (reference sequence). V was pared by 8 bases and J by 0 bases, with 15 bases between. CDR3 DNA sequence: TGTGCCAGCTGTTGGTGCCTAACTAGCACAGATACGCAGTATTTT. As protein: CASCWCLTSTDTQYF.

This sequence joins TRBV7-8 and TRBJ2-2, with D possibly matching TRBD2 (6 bases). The CDR3 loop spans 14 amino acids. CDR1 and CDR2 from the germline V gene are SGHVS and FQNEAQ. V gave up 11 bases and J gave up 0 bases, with 13 bases separating them. CDR3 loop: CACWGGANTGELFF. The DNA of the CDR3 is TGTGCCTGTTGGGGAGGAGCGAACACCGGGGAGCTGTTTTTT.

By share of the sample, this clonotype is medium-sized (0.01 to 0.1%). The V call is TRBV7-4, the J call TRBJ2-7; 8 bases fit TRBD1. The CDR3 covers 16 residues. The ends lost 5 bases at V and 0 bases at J; junction bases unmatched: 9. The V gene's germline CDR1 is SGHVT and CDR2 SQSDAQ. CDR3 region: CASSPGQGGSSYEQYF. The CDR3 DNA reads TGTGCCAGCAGCCCAGGACAGGGTGGAAGCTCCTACGAGCAGTACTTC.

This clonotype was picked up a small number of times. At one end, the junction sequence differs from germline, possibly due to a read error. CDR3 amino acids: CVSSRGQGNYGYTF. The CDR3 DNA is TGTGTCAGCAGCAGGGGACAGGGGAACTATGGCTACACCTTC. V gene TRBV7-2 combines with J gene TRBJ1-2; 10 bases agree with TRBD1. CDR3 length: 14 residues. CDR1 and CDR2 (germline): SGHTA, FQGNSA.

As for this clonotype: With a much larger clone just one base away, this may be a read error. The chain is built from TRBV7-9 and TRBJ1-6, with D tentatively TRBD1 (6 bases). The CDR3 is 17 residues long. The germline V gene has CDR1 SEHNR and CDR2 FQNEAQ (reference sequence). The V and J ends lost 4 bases and 9 bases respectively, with 22 bases between them. The CDR3 region has the DNA TGTGCCAGCAGCTCTCACGACCCCCGGGGGGCTGCTTCACCCCTCCACTTT. This encodes CASSSHDPRGAASPLHF.

This clonotype was detected ten times or more. V and J are TRBV6-2 or TRBV6-3 and TRBJ1-1; D is possibly TRBD1 (6 bases). V was shortened by 1 base and J by 10 bases, with 13 bases between the two germline ends. Germline CDR1 and CDR2: MNHEY and SVGEGT. CDR3 length equals 13 residues. CDR3 sequence reads: CASSYFGQPGAFF. The DNA of the CDR3 is TGTGCCAGCAGTTACTTCGGACAGCCCGGAGCTTTCTTT.

This clonotype was observed a handful of times. V and J are TRBV15 and TRBJ1-1; the D is unclear. Germline V gene lookup returns CDR1 LNHNV and CDR2 YYDKDF (reference sequence). CDR3 length equals 13 residues. Trimming took 4 bases from V and 3 from J, leaving 9 bases between them. CDR3 protein: CATSTTIYTEAFF. CDR3 DNA sequence: TGTGCCACCAGCACGACAATCTACACTGAAGCTTTCTTT.

V usage is TRBV7-9 and J usage is TRBJ1-6; 12 bases line up with TRBD1. CDR1 and CDR2 from the germline V gene are SEHNR and FQNEAQ (reference sequence). Trimming took 5 bases from V and 14 from J; bases not matched to a gene: 13. CDR3 length: 16 residues. The CDR3 region is CASSPPGQGAPGTLHF. The DNA of the CDR3 is TGTGCCAGCAGCCCCCCGGGACAGGGGGCCCCTGGGACCCTCCACTTT.

The chain carries TRBV19 and TRBJ2-7; D is perhaps TRBD1 (6 bases). The CDR3 is made up of 13 amino acids. Germline values: CDR1 LNHDA, CDR2 SQIVND (reference sequence). With 3 bases removed from V and 4 bases from J, the gap between germline ends came to 10 bases. The CDR3 coding sequence is TGTGCCAGTAGTATCGGGCAGGGGTACGAGCAGTACTTC. Its protein product is CASSIGQGYEQYF.

This clonotype was recorded a few times. The chain couples TRBV29-1 to TRBJ2-1, with no clear D. Trimming left V 6 bases short and J 10 bases short, with 13 bases between. The germline V gene encodes CDR1 SQVTM and CDR2 ANQGSEA. CDR3 size: 11 residues. CDR3 region: CSVLPPREQFF. The CDR3 DNA reads TGCAGCGTACTACCGCCCCGGGAGCAGTTCTTC.

This rearrangement joins TRBV28 to TRBJ1-1, with no clear D. The V and J ends lost 11 bases and 5 bases respectively, with 18 bases between them. The germline gives CDR1 MDHEN, CDR2 SYDVKM. The CDR3 loop spans 13 amino acids. The CDR3 DNA reads as TGTGCCGTTAACGACCTGGGGAATACTGAAGCTTTCTTT. Amino acid sequence: CAVNDLGNTEAFF. Filled out from reference TRBV28 and TRBJ1-1, the complete variable domain reads DVKVTQSSRYLVKRTGEKVFLECVQDMDHENMFWYRQDPGLGLRLIYFSYDVKMKEKGDIPEGYSVSREKKERFSLILESASTNQTSMYLCAVNDLGNTEAFFGQGTRLTVV.

The chain uses TRBV7-8 and TRBJ1-6; tentatively, D is TRBD1 (6 bases). Germline-derived CDR1 and CDR2 are SGHVS and FQNEAQ. The V gene lost 4 bases and the J gene lost 10 bases, with 20 bases spanning the gap. This CDR3 has 16 residues. As DNA, the CDR3 is TGTGCCAGCAGCTCCCACAGGGTAGGGTATCAATCACCCCTCCACTTT. This gives the protein CASSSHRVGYQSPLHF.

This clonotype appeared a few times. This chain joins TRBV27 and TRBJ1-1, with D perhaps matching TRBD1 (6 bases). The CDR3 covers 14 residues. V lost 5 bases to trimming and J lost 2 bases, with 12 bases between them. CDR1 is MNHEY and CDR2 is SMNVEV in the germline V gene (reference sequence). This CDR3 is CASSAYRENTEAFF. The CDR3, as DNA: TGTGCCAGCAGTGCGTACAGGGAAAACACTGAAGCTTTCTTT.

The sample holds a few counts of this clonotype. The CDR3 loop reads CASSADRGNTIYF. CDR3 in DNA: TGTGCCAGCAGCGCTGACCGTGGAAACACCATATATTTT. The rearrangement joins TRBV7-3 to TRBJ1-3; no clear D. V gave up 5 bases and J gave up 3 bases, with 8 bases separating them. The germline V gene encodes CDR1 SGHTA and CDR2 FQGTGA. This CDR3 is built from 13 residues.

This clonotype turned up a few times. This chain links TRBV6-5 with TRBJ2-3; 10 bases fit TRBD2. This CDR3 region has 15 residues. The V gene's germline CDR1 is MNHEY and CDR2 SVGAGI. J gave up 0 bases and V 10 bases, and 7 bases lay outside the gene matches. The CDR3, as DNA: TGTGCCACCTGGGCTAGCGGGAGTAGCACAGATACGCAGTATTTT. Encoded protein: CATWASGSSTDTQYF.

V gene TRBV7-9 combines with J gene TRBJ1-1; TRBD1 aligns across 8 bases. After removal of 5 bases from V and 4 bases from J, the junction contained 3 bases not matched to a gene. Per the germline V gene, CDR1 is SEHNR and CDR2 is FQNEAQ (reference sequence). The CDR3 contains 13 residues. The CDR3 is CASSPDRVTEAFF. DNA of the CDR3: TGTGCCAGCAGCCCGGACAGGGTCACTGAAGCTTTCTTT.

This chain joins TRBV7-2 and TRBJ1-3; no reliable D call. This CDR3 has 14 residues. Trimming shortened V by 1 base and J by 2 bases, and 6 bases separated the two germline ends. Germline assignment: CDR1 SGHTA and CDR2 FQGNSA. The DNA for the CDR3 is TGTGCCAGCAGCTTAGTAGGGACTGGAAACACCATATATTTT. It is translated as CASSLVGTGNTIYF.

The chain links TRBV18 to TRBJ2-3; no definite D call. Germline loops: CDR1 KGHSH, CDR2 LQKENI. The length of the CDR3 is 14 residues. V was clipped by 1 base and J by 2 bases, with 7 bases between them. The CDR3 DNA sequence: TGTGCCAGCTCACCACTGGGTGTCACAGATACGCAGTATTTT. This gives the protein CASSPLGVTDTQYF.

This chain uses TRBV6-2 or TRBV6-3 with TRBJ2-7; maybe TRBD2 (7 bases). Germline-derived CDR1 and CDR2 are MNHEY and SVGEGT. The CDR3 contains 18 residues. V was pared by 0 bases and J by 1 base, with 19 bases between. The CDR3 spells CASSYSGFWRGPSYEQYF. CDR3 nucleotides: TGTGCCAGCAGTTACTCTGGGTTCTGGCGGGGGCCTTCCTACGAGCAGTACTTC.

This clonotype was counted a few times. The chain recombines TRBV15 with TRBJ2-1, with 8 bases that match TRBD2. Germline V gene data show CDR1 as LNHNV and CDR2 as YYDKDF (reference sequence). V lost 1 base and J lost 7; bases outside the gene matches: 6. There are 15 residues in the CDR3. DNA of the CDR3: TGTGCCACCAGCAGAGTTCGGGAGGGGAGGAATGAGCAGTTCTTC. Protein product: CATSRVREGRNEQFF.

The chain links TRBV7-8 to TRBJ2-2, with TRBD2 matching 11 bases. The CDR3 is 17 residues long. Germline lookup yields CDR1 SGHVS and CDR2 FQNEAQ. The V and J ends lost 5 bases and 4 bases, in that order; junction bases with no gene match: 9. The DNA of the CDR3 is TGTGCCAGCAGCGGGGTAGCGGGAGGGCCGGTCACCGGGGAGCTGTTTTTT. As protein: CASSGVAGGPVTGELFF.

The chain's CDR3 is CASIPGLGLAAYNEQFF. CDR3 coding DNA: TGTGCCAGCATCCCGGGTTTAGGACTAGCGGCCTACAATGAGCAGTTCTTC. V is TRBV27 and J is TRBJ2-1; 10 bases align to TRBD2. The junction had 11 bases not matched to a gene; V was cut back by 7 bases and J by 2 bases. CDR3 size: 17 residues. The germline CDR1 and CDR2 sequences are MNHEY and SMNVEV (reference sequence).